What follows is one T cell receptor beta chain and its context. Antigen: not known. Germline values: CDR1 MDHEN, CDR2 SYDVKM. The CDR3 covers 15 residues. J was trimmed by 8 bases and V by 5 bases; bases with no gene match: 7. A constant-region primer served to make TCR beta cDNA from roughly 500 ng total RNA. Researchers made the TCR beta libraries by running three nested multiplex PCR rounds with slightly modified ARM-PCR. A C-beta reverse primer and TRBV1-TRBV30 forward primers served in each of the first two PCR rounds, at ten to eleven cycles apiece. MiXCR, run by TCRdb on the multiplex PCR reads, gives a single entry per CDR3 protein. The repertoire holds about 120,000 distinct CDR3 sequences, with about two thirds as singletons. The entry originates in a study of tumor-infiltrating lymphocytes in primary liver carcinoma. Background on the study: Enrolled patients were male and female, aged 30 to 69 years. Each of the growths was stage T1-T3 N0M0, extending roughly 4.2 to 11 cm across.

The study's findings and limits: Tumor region pairs overlapped more than did tumor-adjacent and tumor-blood pairs. The 250 largest clones made up significantly more of tumor than blood repertoires (p = 0.039).

Taking about 18-32 mg of unsorted bulk tissue, the authors co-extracted RNA and DNA. The chain couples TRBV28 to TRBJ2-2, with 11 positions matching TRBD2. The source material was tumor-adjacent normal liver tissue. This TCR derives from a woman aged 55-69 years with primary liver carcinoma and hepatitis B virus infection. This CDR3 reads CASSGTSGNIGELFF. Written as DNA, the CDR3 is TGTGCCAGCAGTGGGACTAGCGGAAACATTGGGGAGCTGTTTTTT. The variable domain in full, with the rest retrieved from reference TRBV28 and TRBJ2-2, is DVKVTQSSRYLVKRTGEKVFLECVQDMDHENMFWYRQDPGLGLRLIYFSYDVKMKEKGDIPEGYSVSREKKERFSLILESASTNQTSMYLCASSGTSGNIGELFFGEGSRLTVL.